A selection of T cell receptor beta chains follows, all from one sample in a study of T cells in Graves' hyperthyroidism and ophthalmopathy. TCRdb independently ran MiXCR on the multiplex PCR reads; one entry per CDR3 protein. Of some 420,000 distinct CDR3 sequences listed, roughly an eighth are singletons. Sequencing used blood. The source of these receptors is a woman under 30 with Graves' hyperthyroidism. Each CDR3 is given with its conserved first and last residue. The D gene is left open where the match is weak. A clone size is listed for some rows: how often the clone was seen (once, few, many), or a class if it is expanded.

v_gene	abundance	d_gene	j_gene	CDR3nt	CDR3aa
TRBV12-3/TRBV12-4	many	TRBD1	TRBJ2-7	TGTGCCAGCAGTTTATTACAGGGGAAGGGTTACGAGCAGTACTTC	CASSLLQGKGYEQYF
TRBV12-3/TRBV12-4	-	TRBD1	TRBJ1-1	TGTGCTAGCAGACAACAGGGGGATACTGAAGCTTTCTTT	CASRQQGDTEAFF
TRBV10-1	many	-	TRBJ2-5	TGCGCCAGCAGTGAGGGCTCAGGGGCCAATCAAGAGACCCAGTACTTC	CASSEGSGANQETQYF
TRBV20-1	-	-	TRBJ2-6	TGCAGTGCTAGAGACAGGGCGAGGTCCGGGGCCAACGTCCTGACTTTC	CSARDRARSGANVLTF
TRBV18	-	TRBD1	TRBJ1-2	TGTGCCAGCTCACCACCGGGGACAGGGGCAGGCTATGGCTACACCTTC	CASSPPGTGAGYGYTF
TRBV7-6	-	TRBD1	TRBJ1-4	TGTGCCAGCAGCTTGACAGGGAGTACAGAAAAACTGTTTTTT	CASSLTGSTEKLFF
TRBV19	few	-	TRBJ1-1	TGTGCCAGTAGTACGCACCTGAGCACTGAAGCTTTCTTT	CASSTHLSTEAFF
TRBV27	many	TRBD2	TRBJ2-1	TGTGCCAGCAGCAGGACTAGCGGGAGTTACAATGAGCAGTTCTTC	CASSRTSGSYNEQFF
TRBV27	many	TRBD2	TRBJ2-1	TGTGCCAGCAGTTTCGGACTAGAAGGCAATGAGCAGTTCTTC	CASSFGLEGNEQFF
TRBV11-2	many	-	TRBJ2-7	TGTGCCAGCAGCTTAGGGACTAACTCCTACGAGCAGTACTTC	CASSLGTNSYEQYF
TRBV7-2	few	-	TRBJ1-2	TGTGCCAGCAGCTGGGACCCAGGAACTCTCTATGGCTACACCTTC	CASSWDPGTLYGYTF
TRBV12-3/TRBV12-4	-	TRBD1	TRBJ2-4	TGTGCCAGCAGTTACGGACAGGGTCTAGGGTACTTC	CASSYGQGLGYF
TRBV12-3/TRBV12-4	few	-	TRBJ2-7	TGTGCCAGCAAGGTCGGTTTCTCCTACGAGCAGTACTTC	CASKVGFSYEQYF
TRBV7-2	-	-	TRBJ2-1	TGTGCCAACAGCTTAGGGGTAAGGGGGAGCTCCTACAATGAGCAGTTCTTC	CANSLGVRGSSYNEQFF
TRBV27	many	-	TRBJ2-7	TGTGCCAGCAGTTTGGGGTACAGGTCCTACGAGCAGTACTTC	CASSLGYRSYEQYF
TRBV15	few	-	TRBJ1-5	TGTGCCACCGGGGCGCAGGGGCAAAATCAGCCCCAGCATTTT	CATGAQGQNQPQHF